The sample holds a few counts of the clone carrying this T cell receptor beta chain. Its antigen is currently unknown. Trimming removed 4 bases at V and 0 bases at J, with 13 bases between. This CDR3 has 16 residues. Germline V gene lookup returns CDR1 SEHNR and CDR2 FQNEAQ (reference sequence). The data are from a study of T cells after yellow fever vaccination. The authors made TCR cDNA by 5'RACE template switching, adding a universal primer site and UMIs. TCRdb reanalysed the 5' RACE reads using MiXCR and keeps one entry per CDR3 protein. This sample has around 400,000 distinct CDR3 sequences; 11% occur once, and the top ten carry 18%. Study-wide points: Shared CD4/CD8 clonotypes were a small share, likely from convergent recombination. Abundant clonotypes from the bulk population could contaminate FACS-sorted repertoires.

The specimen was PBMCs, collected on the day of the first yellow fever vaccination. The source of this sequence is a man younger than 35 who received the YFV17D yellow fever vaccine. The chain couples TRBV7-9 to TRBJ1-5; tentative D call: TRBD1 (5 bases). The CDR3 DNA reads TGTGCCAGCAGCTCCTCTGGGGGTTATAGCAATCAGCCCCAGCATTTT. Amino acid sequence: CASSSSGGYSNQPQHF. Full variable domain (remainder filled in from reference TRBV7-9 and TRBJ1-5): DTGVSQNPRHKITKRGQNVTFRCDPISEHNRLYWYRQTLGQGPEFLTYFQNEAQLEKSRLLSDRFSAERPKGSFSTLEIQRTEQGDSAMYLCASSSSGGYSNQPQHFGDGTRLSIL.